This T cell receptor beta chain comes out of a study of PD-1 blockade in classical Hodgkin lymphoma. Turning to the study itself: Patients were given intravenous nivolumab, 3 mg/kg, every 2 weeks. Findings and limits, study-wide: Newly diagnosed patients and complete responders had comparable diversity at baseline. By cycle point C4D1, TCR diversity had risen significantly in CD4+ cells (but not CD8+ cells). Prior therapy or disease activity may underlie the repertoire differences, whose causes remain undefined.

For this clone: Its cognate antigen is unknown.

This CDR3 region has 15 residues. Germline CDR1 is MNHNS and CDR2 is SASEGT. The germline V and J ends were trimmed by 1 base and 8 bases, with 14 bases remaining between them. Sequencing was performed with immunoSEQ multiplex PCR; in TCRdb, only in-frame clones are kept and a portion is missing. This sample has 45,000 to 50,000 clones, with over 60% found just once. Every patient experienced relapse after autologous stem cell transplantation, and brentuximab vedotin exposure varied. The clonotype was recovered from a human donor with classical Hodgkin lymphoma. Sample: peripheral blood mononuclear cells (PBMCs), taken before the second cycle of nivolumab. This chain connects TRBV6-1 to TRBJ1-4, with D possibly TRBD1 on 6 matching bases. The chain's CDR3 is CASSEGGQRTEKLFF. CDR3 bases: TGTGCCAGCAGTGAAGGAGGACAGCGAACCGAAAAACTGTTTTTT.